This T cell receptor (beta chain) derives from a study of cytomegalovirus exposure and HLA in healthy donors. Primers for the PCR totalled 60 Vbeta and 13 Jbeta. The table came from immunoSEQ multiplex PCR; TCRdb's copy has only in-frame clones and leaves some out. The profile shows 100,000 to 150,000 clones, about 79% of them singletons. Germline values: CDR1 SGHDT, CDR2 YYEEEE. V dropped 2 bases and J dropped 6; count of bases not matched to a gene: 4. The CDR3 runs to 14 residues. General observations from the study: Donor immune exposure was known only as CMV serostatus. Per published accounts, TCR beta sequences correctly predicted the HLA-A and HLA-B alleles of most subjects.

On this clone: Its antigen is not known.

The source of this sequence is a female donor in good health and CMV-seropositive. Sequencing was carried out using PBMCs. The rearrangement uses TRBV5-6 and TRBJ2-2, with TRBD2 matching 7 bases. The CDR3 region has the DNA TGTGCCAGCAGCTTCCGGGGGGTTGCCGGGGAGCTGTTTTTT. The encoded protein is CASSFRGVAGELFF.